Listed below are T cell receptor beta chains from one sample, sequenced in a study of T cell repertoires in cytomegalovirus infection. Each CDR3 protein gets one entry after TCRdb re-called the reads with MiXCR. The sample contains 480,000 or so distinct CDR3 sequences, about 11% of which appear only once. The sequencing input was PBMCs. The receptor source for this set is a human donor in good health (CMV status not recorded). Some clones in this sample may be carry-over from other donors' samples. Both conserved end residues are part of each CDR3. The order of the fields is clone size, J gene, D gene, V gene, CDR3 protein, CDR3 DNA. D genes are given only for firm matches. Size values are once, few and many counts, or a class for expanded clones, and some rows have none.

clone size: many; J gene: TRBJ1-4; D gene: -; V gene: TRBV29-1; CDR3 protein: CSFQSGGPGEKLFF; CDR3 DNA: TGCAGCTTTCAAAGTGGGGGCCCGGGTGAAAAACTGTTTTTT
clone size: -; J gene: TRBJ2-7; D gene: -; V gene: TRBV28; CDR3 protein: CASSIRGLPYEQYF; CDR3 DNA: TGTGCCAGCAGTATCAGGGGCCTCCCATACGAGCAGTACTTC
clone size: many; J gene: TRBJ1-2; D gene: -; V gene: TRBV20-1; CDR3 protein: CSARNSDSDKNYGYTF; CDR3 DNA: TGCAGTGCTAGGAACAGCGACAGTGATAAAAACTATGGCTACACCTTC
clone size: -; J gene: TRBJ2-7; D gene: -; V gene: TRBV20-1; CDR3 protein: CSARDYRTAYEQYF; CDR3 DNA: TGCAGTGCTAGAGATTACAGGACAGCGTACGAGCAGTACTTC
clone size: -; J gene: TRBJ2-7; D gene: -; V gene: TRBV7-2; CDR3 protein: CASSLDSHEQYF; CDR3 DNA: TGTGCCAGCAGCTTAGATTCCCACGAGCAGTACTTC
clone size: many; J gene: TRBJ2-7; D gene: -; V gene: TRBV7-2; CDR3 protein: CASSFTGEVAYEQYF; CDR3 DNA: TGTGCCAGCAGCTTCACCGGGGAGGTAGCCTACGAGCAGTACTTC
clone size: many; J gene: TRBJ1-1; D gene: TRBD1; V gene: TRBV11-3; CDR3 protein: CASSLDRDRPNTEAFF; CDR3 DNA: TGTGCCAGCAGCTTGGACCGGGACAGACCGAACACTGAAGCTTTCTTT
clone size: many; J gene: TRBJ2-1; D gene: TRBD2; V gene: TRBV2; CDR3 protein: CASTPGTSGTNEQFF; CDR3 DNA: TGTGCCAGCACTCCCGGGACTAGCGGGACAAATGAGCAGTTCTTC
clone size: -; J gene: TRBJ2-1; D gene: -; V gene: TRBV15; CDR3 protein: CATSRELTRGNEQFF; CDR3 DNA: TGTGCCACCAGCAGAGAACTGACGCGGGGCAATGAGCAGTTCTTC
clone size: -; J gene: TRBJ2-5; D gene: TRBD2; V gene: TRBV29-1; CDR3 protein: CSASERLAGQETQYF; CDR3 DNA: TGCAGCGCGTCTGAGCGACTAGCGGGGCAAGAGACCCAGTACTTC
clone size: many; J gene: TRBJ1-1; D gene: -; V gene: TRBV7-2; CDR3 protein: CASSLVGVMNTEAFF; CDR3 DNA: TGTGCCAGCAGCTTAGTAGGGGTTATGAACACTGAAGCTTTCTTT
clone size: -; J gene: TRBJ2-5; D gene: TRBD1; V gene: TRBV5-1; CDR3 protein: CASSGQGRIETQYF; CDR3 DNA: TGCGCCAGCAGCGGACAGGGGAGAATTGAGACCCAGTACTTC
clone size: once; J gene: TRBJ2-7; D gene: TRBD1; V gene: TRBV9; CDR3 protein: CASSVEGQGYEQYF; CDR3 DNA: TGTGCCAGCAGCGTAGAGGGACAGGGCTACGAGCAGTACTTC
clone size: few; J gene: TRBJ2-1; D gene: -; V gene: TRBV30; CDR3 protein: CAWSVSPGGQFF; CDR3 DNA: TGTGCCTGGAGTGTTTCCCCTGGGGGCCAGTTCTTC
clone size: medium-sized; J gene: TRBJ1-5; D gene: -; V gene: TRBV7-2; CDR3 protein: CASSLSRRDQPQHF; CDR3 DNA: TGTGCCAGCAGCTTATCGAGGAGGGATCAGCCCCAGCATTTT
clone size: many; J gene: TRBJ2-7; D gene: TRBD2; V gene: TRBV20-1; CDR3 protein: CSALSGTYEQYF; CDR3 DNA: TGCAGTGCTTTGAGCGGGACTTACGAGCAGTACTTC
clone size: few; J gene: TRBJ2-7; D gene: -; V gene: TRBV12-5; CDR3 protein: CASAPRAPAYEQYF; CDR3 DNA: TGTGCTAGTGCCCCCCGCGCTCCCGCCTACGAGCAGTACTTC
clone size: few; J gene: TRBJ2-7; D gene: -; V gene: TRBV20-1; CDR3 protein: CSAMYGNSYEQYF; CDR3 DNA: TGCAGTGCTATGTACGGGAACTCCTACGAGCAGTACTTC
clone size: many; J gene: TRBJ2-7; D gene: -; V gene: TRBV28; CDR3 protein: CASTARGSGGLQQYF; CDR3 DNA: TGTGCCAGTACTGCGAGGGGTAGCGGCGGGTTGCAGCAGTACTTC
clone size: many; J gene: TRBJ1-1; D gene: -; V gene: TRBV7-8; CDR3 protein: CASSLSSMNTEAFF; CDR3 DNA: TGTGCCAGCAGCTTATCCAGCATGAACACTGAAGCTTTCTTT
clone size: many; J gene: TRBJ1-5; D gene: TRBD1; V gene: TRBV7-9; CDR3 protein: CASSSSWDRGRRNQPQHF; CDR3 DNA: TGTGCCAGCAGCTCAAGCTGGGACAGGGGGCGACGTAATCAGCCCCAGCATTTT
clone size: many; J gene: TRBJ2-2; D gene: -; V gene: TRBV7-2; CDR3 protein: CASSFMWGTGELFF; CDR3 DNA: TGTGCCAGCAGCTTTATGTGGGGCACGGGGGAGCTGTTTTTT
clone size: few; J gene: TRBJ2-1; D gene: -; V gene: TRBV18; CDR3 protein: CASSPTQDGEQFF; CDR3 DNA: TGTGCCAGCTCACCGACACAGGACGGTGAGCAGTTCTTC
clone size: -; J gene: TRBJ2-5; D gene: TRBD2; V gene: TRBV27; CDR3 protein: CASSPPLSGRKETQYF; CDR3 DNA: TGTGCCAGCAGTCCCCCCCTTAGCGGGAGAAAAGAGACCCAGTACTTC
clone size: -; J gene: TRBJ2-3; D gene: -; V gene: TRBV6-6; CDR3 protein: CASSYSKRTDPQYF; CDR3 DNA: TGTGCCAGCAGTTACTCGAAGCGCACAGATCCGCAGTATTTT
clone size: -; J gene: TRBJ2-2; D gene: TRBD2; V gene: TRBV5-5; CDR3 protein: CASSSSIAGGTGELFF; CDR3 DNA: TGTGCCAGCAGCTCTTCGATAGCGGGGGGAACCGGGGAGCTGTTTTTT
clone size: few; J gene: TRBJ2-3; D gene: TRBD1; V gene: TRBV5-1; CDR3 protein: CASSDRQGGDTQYF; CDR3 DNA: TGCGCCAGCAGCGACCGACAGGGGGGGGATACGCAGTATTTT
clone size: few; J gene: TRBJ2-4; D gene: -; V gene: TRBV7-9; CDR3 protein: CASSLARTLAKNIQYF; CDR3 DNA: TGTGCCAGCAGCTTAGCCCGTACCCTAGCCAAAAACATTCAGTACTTC
clone size: few; J gene: TRBJ1-1; D gene: -; V gene: TRBV4-2; CDR3 protein: CASSPRQVLGQGTEAFF; CDR3 DNA: TGTGCCAGCAGCCCGAGACAGGTCCTGGGGCAAGGCACTGAAGCTTTCTTT
clone size: many; J gene: TRBJ2-7; D gene: TRBD2; V gene: TRBV5-1; CDR3 protein: CASSSSGAGGPMYEQYF; CDR3 DNA: TGCGCCAGCAGCTCCTCGGGAGCGGGAGGGCCTATGTACGAGCAGTACTTC
clone size: -; J gene: TRBJ2-7; D gene: TRBD2; V gene: TRBV9; CDR3 protein: CASSVTSGRAYEQYF; CDR3 DNA: TGTGCCAGCAGCGTTACTAGCGGGAGGGCGTACGAGCAGTACTTC
clone size: many; J gene: TRBJ2-1; D gene: TRBD2; V gene: TRBV11-3; CDR3 protein: CASSDRTSGNNEQFF; CDR3 DNA: TGTGCCAGCAGCGACAGGACTAGCGGGAACAATGAGCAGTTCTTC
clone size: few; J gene: TRBJ2-3; D gene: TRBD1; V gene: TRBV5-8; CDR3 protein: CASDRGSTDTQYF; CDR3 DNA: TGTGCCAGCGACAGGGGATCCACAGATACGCAGTATTTT
clone size: many; J gene: TRBJ1-2; D gene: -; V gene: TRBV11-2; CDR3 protein: CASSLATDALNYGYTF; CDR3 DNA: TGTGCCAGCAGCTTAGCGACAGACGCTCTTAACTATGGCTACACCTTC
clone size: few; J gene: TRBJ2-3; D gene: -; V gene: TRBV10-3; CDR3 protein: CAIRGAAGAYTDTQYF; CDR3 DNA: TGTGCCATCAGGGGCGCGGCGGGGGCCTACACAGATACGCAGTATTTT
clone size: few; J gene: TRBJ2-3; D gene: -; V gene: TRBV6-1; CDR3 protein: CASSEDPRTTDTQYF; CDR3 DNA: TGTGCCAGCAGTGAAGACCCGAGGACTACAGATACGCAGTATTTT
clone size: few; J gene: TRBJ1-2; D gene: TRBD1; V gene: TRBV5-4; CDR3 protein: CASSSPGQRNYGYTF; CDR3 DNA: TGTGCCAGCAGCTCACCGGGACAGAGGAACTATGGCTACACCTTC
clone size: many; J gene: TRBJ1-1; D gene: TRBD1; V gene: TRBV28; CDR3 protein: CASRPRGVFEFPMNTEAFF; CDR3 DNA: TGTGCCAGCAGGCCCAGGGGGGTTTTTGAGTTTCCGATGAACACTGAAGCTTTCTTT
clone size: many; J gene: TRBJ1-2; D gene: -; V gene: TRBV7-9; CDR3 protein: CASSFSGLYGYTF; CDR3 DNA: TGTGCCAGCAGCTTTAGTGGCCTCTATGGCTACACCTTC
clone size: few; J gene: TRBJ1-2; D gene: TRBD1; V gene: TRBV25-1; CDR3 protein: CASSDPGQGAWGYTF; CDR3 DNA: TGTGCCAGCAGTGATCCGGGACAGGGGGCGTGGGGCTACACCTTC
clone size: few; J gene: TRBJ2-2; D gene: -; V gene: TRBV20-1; CDR3 protein: CSASPTRGVNTGELFF; CDR3 DNA: TGCAGTGCTAGTCCAACTCGAGGGGTGAACACCGGGGAGCTGTTTTTT
clone size: many; J gene: TRBJ2-1; D gene: -; V gene: TRBV5-6; CDR3 protein: CASRPQKAGSYNEQFF; CDR3 DNA: TGTGCCAGCAGGCCACAGAAGGCAGGGTCCTACAATGAGCAGTTCTTC